This TCR beta chain was retrieved from a study of OX40 agonist ivuxolimab in advanced cancers. The overall study: Past anti-PD-1, anti-PD-L1 or anti-CTLA-4 therapy was accepted, and roughly 40% had received some.

Sequencing used immunoSEQ multiplex PCR; TCRdb keeps in-frame clones, though not all of them. Of approximately 23,000 clones listed, roughly 90% are singletons. V lost 2 bases to trimming and J lost 6 bases; unmatched junction nucleotides: 7. CDR3 length: 16 amino acids. Looked up from germline, CDR1 is MNHNY and CDR2 is SVGAGI (reference sequence). The timepoints at which blood was sampled were baseline, cycle 4 day 1, and cycle 7 day 1. The J gene is TRBJ1-5, the V gene TRBV6-6, with 10 bases identical to TRBD1. The source was CD4+ or CD8+ T cells sorted from blood, collected in a trial of the OX40 agonist ivuxolimab. The receptor was isolated from an adult with an advanced solid tumor such as melanoma, head and neck, liver or kidney cancer. CDR3 loop: CASSYPDRGRIQPQHF. The DNA of the CDR3 is TGTGCCAGCAGTTACCCCGACAGGGGGCGTATTCAGCCCCAGCATTTT.